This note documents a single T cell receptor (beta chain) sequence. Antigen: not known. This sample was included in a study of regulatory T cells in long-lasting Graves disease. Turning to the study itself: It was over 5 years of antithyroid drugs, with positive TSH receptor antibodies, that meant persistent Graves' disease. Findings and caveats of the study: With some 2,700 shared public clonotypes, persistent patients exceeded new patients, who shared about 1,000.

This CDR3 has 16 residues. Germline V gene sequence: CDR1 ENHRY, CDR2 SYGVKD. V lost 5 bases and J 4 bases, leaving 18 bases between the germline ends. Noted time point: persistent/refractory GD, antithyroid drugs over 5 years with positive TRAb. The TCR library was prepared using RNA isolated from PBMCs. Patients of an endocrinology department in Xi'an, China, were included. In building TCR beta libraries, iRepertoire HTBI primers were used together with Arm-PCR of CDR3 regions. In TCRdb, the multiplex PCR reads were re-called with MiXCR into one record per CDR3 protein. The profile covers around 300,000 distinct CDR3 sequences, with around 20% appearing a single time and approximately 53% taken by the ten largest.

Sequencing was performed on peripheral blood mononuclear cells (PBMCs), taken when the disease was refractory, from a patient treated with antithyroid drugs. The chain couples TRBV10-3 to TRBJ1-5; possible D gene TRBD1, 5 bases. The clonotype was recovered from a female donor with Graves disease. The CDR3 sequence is CAISRDRDGGNQPQHF. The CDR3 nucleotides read TGTGCCATCAGTCGGGACCGGGACGGAGGTAATCAGCCCCAGCATTTT.